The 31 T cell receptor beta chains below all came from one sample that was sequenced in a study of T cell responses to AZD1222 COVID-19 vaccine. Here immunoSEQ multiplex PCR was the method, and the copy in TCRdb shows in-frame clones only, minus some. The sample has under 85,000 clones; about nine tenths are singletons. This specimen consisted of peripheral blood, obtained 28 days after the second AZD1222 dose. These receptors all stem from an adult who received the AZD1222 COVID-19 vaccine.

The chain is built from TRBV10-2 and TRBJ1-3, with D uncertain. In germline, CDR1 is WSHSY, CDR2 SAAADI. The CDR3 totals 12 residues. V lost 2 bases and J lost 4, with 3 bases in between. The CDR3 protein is CASSEEGNTIYF. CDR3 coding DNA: TGCGCCAGCAGTGAGGAGGGAAACACCATATATTTT.

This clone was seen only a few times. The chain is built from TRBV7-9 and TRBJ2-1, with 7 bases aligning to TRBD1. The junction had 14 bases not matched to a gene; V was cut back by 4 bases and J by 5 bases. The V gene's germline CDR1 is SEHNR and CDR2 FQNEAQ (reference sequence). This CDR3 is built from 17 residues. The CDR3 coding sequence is TGTGCCAGCAGCTCAAGGTCGAGGGGGCGGGCGGACAATGAGCAGTTCTTC. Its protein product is CASSSRSRGRADNEQFF.

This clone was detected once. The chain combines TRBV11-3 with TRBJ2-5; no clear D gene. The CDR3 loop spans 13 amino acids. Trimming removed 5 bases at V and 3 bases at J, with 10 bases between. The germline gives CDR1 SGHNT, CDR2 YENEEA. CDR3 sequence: CASSPNTEETQYF. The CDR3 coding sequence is TGTGCCAGCAGCCCCAACACGGAAGAGACCCAGTACTTC. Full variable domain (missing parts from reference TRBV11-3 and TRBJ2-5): EAGVVQSPRYKIIEKKQPVAFWCNPISGHNTLYWYLQNLGQGPELLIRYENEEAVDDSQLPKDRFSAERLKGVDSTLKIQPAELGDSAVYLCASSPNTEETQYFGPGTRLLVL.

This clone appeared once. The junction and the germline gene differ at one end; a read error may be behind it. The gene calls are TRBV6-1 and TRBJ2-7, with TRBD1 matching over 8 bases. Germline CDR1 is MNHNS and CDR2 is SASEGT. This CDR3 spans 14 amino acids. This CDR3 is CASREGQGRYEQYF. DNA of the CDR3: TGTGCCAGCAGGGAAGGACAGGGCCGCTACGAGCAGTACTTC.

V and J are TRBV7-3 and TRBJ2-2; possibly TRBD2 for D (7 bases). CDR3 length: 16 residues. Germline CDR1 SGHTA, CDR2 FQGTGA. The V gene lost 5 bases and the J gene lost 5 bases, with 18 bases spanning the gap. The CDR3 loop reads CASSPAGGLSTGELFF. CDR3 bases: TGTGCCAGCAGCCCCGCCGGGGGGCTCAGTACCGGGGAGCTGTTTTTT.

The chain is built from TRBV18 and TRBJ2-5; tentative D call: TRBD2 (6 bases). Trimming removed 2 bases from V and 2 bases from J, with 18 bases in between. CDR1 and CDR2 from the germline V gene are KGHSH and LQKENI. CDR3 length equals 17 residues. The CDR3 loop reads CASSPLSAGNGQETQYF. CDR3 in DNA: TGTGCCAGCTCACCATTGAGTGCGGGAAACGGTCAAGAGACCCAGTACTTC.

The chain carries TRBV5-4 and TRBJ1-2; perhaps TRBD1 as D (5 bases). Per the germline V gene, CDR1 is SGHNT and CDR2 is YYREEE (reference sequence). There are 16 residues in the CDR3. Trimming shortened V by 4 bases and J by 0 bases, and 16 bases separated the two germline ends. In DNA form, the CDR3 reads TGTGCCAGCAGCGAGGAACCGGGACTAGCTAACTATGGCTACACCTTC. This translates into CASSEEPGLANYGYTF.

The CDR3 is CAKTITGILTNEKLFF. The DNA for the CDR3 is TGTGCCAAAACTATCACAGGGATACTAACTAATGAAAAACTGTTTTTT. The chain carries TRBV19 and TRBJ1-4; a weak D match, TRBD1 (6 bases). This CDR3 has 16 residues. Trimming removed 10 bases at V and 1 base at J, with 19 bases between. Germline CDR1 is LNHDA and CDR2 is SQIVND (reference sequence).

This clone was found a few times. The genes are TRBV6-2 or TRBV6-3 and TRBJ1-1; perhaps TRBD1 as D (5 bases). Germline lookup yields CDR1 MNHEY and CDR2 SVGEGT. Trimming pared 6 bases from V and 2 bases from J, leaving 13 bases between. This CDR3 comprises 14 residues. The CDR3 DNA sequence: TGTGCCAGCAGCGCAGGGATTTTAAACACTGAAGCTTTCTTT. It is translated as CASSAGILNTEAFF.

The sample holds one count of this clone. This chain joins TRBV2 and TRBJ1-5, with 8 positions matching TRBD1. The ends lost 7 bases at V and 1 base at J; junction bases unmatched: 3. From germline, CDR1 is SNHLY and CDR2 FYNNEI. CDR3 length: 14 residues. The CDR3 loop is CASKGQGSNQPQHF. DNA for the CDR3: TGTGCCAGCAAAGGACAGGGCAGCAATCAGCCCCAGCATTTT.

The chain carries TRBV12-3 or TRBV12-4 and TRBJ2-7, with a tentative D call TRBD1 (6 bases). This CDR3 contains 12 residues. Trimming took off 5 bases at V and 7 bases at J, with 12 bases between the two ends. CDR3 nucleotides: TGTGCCAGCAGTGAACAGGGTTGGGAGCAGTACTTC. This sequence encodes CASSEQGWEQYF.

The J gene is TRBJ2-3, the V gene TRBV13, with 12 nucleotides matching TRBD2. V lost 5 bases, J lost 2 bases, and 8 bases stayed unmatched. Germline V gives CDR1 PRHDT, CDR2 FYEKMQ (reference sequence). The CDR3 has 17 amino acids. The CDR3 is CASSRRLAGAHTDTQYF. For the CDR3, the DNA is TGTGCCAGCAGCCGGCGACTAGCGGGGGCCCACACAGATACGCAGTATTTT.

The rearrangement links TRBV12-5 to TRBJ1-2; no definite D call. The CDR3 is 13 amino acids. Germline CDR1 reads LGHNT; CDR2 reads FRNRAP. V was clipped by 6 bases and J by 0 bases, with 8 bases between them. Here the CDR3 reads CASGTGTNYGYTF. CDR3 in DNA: TGTGCTAGTGGCACGGGCACTAACTATGGCTACACCTTC.

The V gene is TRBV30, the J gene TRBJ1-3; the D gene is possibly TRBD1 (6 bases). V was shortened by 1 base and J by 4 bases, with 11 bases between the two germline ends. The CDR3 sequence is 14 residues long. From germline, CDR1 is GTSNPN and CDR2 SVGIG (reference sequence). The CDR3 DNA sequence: TGTGCCTGGAGTGAGGGGGACTCCGGAAACACCATATATTTT. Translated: CAWSEGDSGNTIYF.

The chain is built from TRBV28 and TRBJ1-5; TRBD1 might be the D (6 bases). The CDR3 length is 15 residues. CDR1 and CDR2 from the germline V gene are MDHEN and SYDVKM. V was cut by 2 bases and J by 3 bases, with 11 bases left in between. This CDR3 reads CASSLEGGPNQPQHF. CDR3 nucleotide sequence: TGTGCCAGCAGTTTAGAGGGGGGCCCCAATCAGCCCCAGCATTTT.

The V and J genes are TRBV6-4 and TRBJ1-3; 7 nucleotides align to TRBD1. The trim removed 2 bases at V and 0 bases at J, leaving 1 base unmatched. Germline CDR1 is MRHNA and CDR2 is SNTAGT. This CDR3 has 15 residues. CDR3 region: CASSDGTDSGNTIYF. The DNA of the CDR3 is TGTGCCAGCAGTGACGGGACAGACTCTGGAAACACCATATATTTT.

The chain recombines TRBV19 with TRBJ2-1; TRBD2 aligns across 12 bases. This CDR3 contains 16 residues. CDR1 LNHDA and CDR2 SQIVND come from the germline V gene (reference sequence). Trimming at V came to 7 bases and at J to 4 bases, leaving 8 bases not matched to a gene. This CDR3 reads CASTKLAGGTYNEQFF. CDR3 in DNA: TGTGCCAGTACCAAACTAGCGGGGGGTACTTACAATGAGCAGTTCTTC.

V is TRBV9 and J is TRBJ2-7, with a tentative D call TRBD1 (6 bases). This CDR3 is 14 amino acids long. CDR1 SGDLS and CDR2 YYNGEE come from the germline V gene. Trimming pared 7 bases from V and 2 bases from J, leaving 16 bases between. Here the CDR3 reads CASGQTDLPYEQYF. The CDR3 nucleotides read TGTGCCAGCGGACAGACAGACTTACCCTACGAGCAGTACTTC.

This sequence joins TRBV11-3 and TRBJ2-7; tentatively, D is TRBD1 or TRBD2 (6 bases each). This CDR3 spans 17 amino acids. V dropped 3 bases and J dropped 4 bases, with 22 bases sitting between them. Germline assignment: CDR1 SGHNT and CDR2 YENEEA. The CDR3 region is CASSFFTFFGGEYEQYF. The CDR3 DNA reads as TGTGCCAGCAGCTTTTTTACTTTTTTCGGGGGCGAATACGAGCAGTACTTC. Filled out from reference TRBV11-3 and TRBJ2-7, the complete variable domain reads EAGVVQSPRYKIIEKKQPVAFWCNPISGHNTLYWYLQNLGQGPELLIRYENEEAVDDSQLPKDRFSAERLKGVDSTLKIQPAELGDSAVYLCASSFFTFFGGEYEQYFGPGTRLTVT.

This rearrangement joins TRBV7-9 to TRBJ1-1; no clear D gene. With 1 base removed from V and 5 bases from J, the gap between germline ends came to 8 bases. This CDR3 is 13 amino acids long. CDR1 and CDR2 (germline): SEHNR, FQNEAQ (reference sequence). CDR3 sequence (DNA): TGTGCCAGCAGCTTAGTAACGGCGACTGAAGCTTTCTTT. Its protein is CASSLVTATEAFF. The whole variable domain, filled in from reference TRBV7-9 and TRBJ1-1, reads DTGVSQNPRHKITKRGQNVTFRCDPISEHNRLYWYRQTLGQGPEFLTYFQNEAQLEKSRLLSDRFSAERPKGSFSTLEIQRTEQGDSAMYLCASSLVTATEAFFGQGTRLTVV.

This CDR3 is CASGPSGGSSYNEQFF. The CDR3, as DNA: TGTGCCAGCGGCCCTAGCGGGGGGTCTTCCTACAATGAGCAGTTCTTC. This sequence joins TRBV9 and TRBJ2-1, with 11 bases fitting TRBD2. The CDR3 spans 16 residues. Germline V gene sequence: CDR1 SGDLS, CDR2 YYNGEE. Germline trimming cut 7 bases from V and 1 base from J; bases unmatched to any gene: 7.

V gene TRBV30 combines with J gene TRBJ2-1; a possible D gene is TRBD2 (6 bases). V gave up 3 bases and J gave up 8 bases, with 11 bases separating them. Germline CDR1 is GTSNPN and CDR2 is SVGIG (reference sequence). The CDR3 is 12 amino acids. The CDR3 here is CAWSGSRDEQFF. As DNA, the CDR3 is TGTGCCTGGAGCGGGAGCCGGGATGAGCAGTTCTTC. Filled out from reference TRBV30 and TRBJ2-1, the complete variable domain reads SQTIHQWPATLVQPVGSPLSLECTVEGTSNPNLYWYRQAAGRGLQLLFYSVGIGQISSEVPQNLSASRPQDRQFILSSKKLLLSDSGFYLCAWSGSRDEQFFGPGTRLTVL.

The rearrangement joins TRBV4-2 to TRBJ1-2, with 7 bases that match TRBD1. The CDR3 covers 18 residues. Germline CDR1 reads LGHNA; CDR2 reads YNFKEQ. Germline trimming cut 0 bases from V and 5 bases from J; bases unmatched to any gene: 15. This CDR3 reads CASSQDLSRTGVPYGYTF. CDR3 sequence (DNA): TGTGCCAGCAGCCAAGACTTAAGTCGGACAGGCGTACCTTATGGCTACACCTTC.

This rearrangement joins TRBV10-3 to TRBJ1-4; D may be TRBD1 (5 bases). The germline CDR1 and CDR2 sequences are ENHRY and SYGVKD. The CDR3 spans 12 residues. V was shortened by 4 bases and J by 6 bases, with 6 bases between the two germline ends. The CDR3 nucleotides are TGTGCCATCAGTGGGGACGATGAAAAACTGTTTTTT. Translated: CAISGDDEKLFF.

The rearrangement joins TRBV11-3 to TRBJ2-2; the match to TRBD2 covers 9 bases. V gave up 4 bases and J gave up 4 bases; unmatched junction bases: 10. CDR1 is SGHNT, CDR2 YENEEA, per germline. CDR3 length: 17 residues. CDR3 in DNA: TGTGCCAGCAGCTCCTCTGTCCTAGCGGGAAGCACCGGGGAGCTGTTTTTT. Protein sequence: CASSSSVLAGSTGELFF.

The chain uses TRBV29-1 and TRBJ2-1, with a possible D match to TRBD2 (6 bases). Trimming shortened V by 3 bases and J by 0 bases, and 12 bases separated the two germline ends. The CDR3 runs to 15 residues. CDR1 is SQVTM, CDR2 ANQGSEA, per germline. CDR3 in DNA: TGCAGCGTTGACGCGGGACTCAGCTCCTACAATGAGCAGTTCTTC. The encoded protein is CSVDAGLSSYNEQFF.

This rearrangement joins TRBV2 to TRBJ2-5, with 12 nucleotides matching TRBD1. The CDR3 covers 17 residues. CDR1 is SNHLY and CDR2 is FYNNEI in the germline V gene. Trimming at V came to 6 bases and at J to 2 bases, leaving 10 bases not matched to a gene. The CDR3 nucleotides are TGTGCCAGCAGCGGGGACAGGGGGCTTATTACGCAAGAGACCCAGTACTTC. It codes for CASSGDRGLITQETQYF.

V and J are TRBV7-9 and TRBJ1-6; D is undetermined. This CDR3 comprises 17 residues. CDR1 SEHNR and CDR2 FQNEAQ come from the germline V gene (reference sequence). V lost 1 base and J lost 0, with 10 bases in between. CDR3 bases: TGTGCCAGCAGCTTAGGGCACACAAGCTCCTATAATTCACCCCTCCACTTT. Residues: CASSLGHTSSYNSPLHF.

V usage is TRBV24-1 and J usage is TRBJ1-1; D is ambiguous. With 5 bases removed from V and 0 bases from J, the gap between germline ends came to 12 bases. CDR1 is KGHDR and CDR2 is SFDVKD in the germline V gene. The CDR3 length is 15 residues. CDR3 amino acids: CATSASGSMNTEAFF. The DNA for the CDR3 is TGTGCCACCAGTGCGTCGGGCAGTATGAACACTGAAGCTTTCTTT.

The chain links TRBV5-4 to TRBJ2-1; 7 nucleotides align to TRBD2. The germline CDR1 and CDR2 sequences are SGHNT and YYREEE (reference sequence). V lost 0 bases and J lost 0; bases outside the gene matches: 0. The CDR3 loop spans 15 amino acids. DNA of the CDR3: TGTGCCAGCAGCTTGGAGCGGGGCTCCTACAATGAGCAGTTCTTC. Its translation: CASSLERGSYNEQFF.

The chain's CDR3 is CASSHAFGQGSGNEQFF. CDR3 in DNA: TGCGCCAGCAGCCATGCCTTCGGACAGGGTTCGGGCAATGAGCAGTTCTTC. The chain combines TRBV4-3 with TRBJ2-1; TRBD1 agrees at 8 bases. The V gene's germline CDR1 is LGHNA and CDR2 YSLEER. The J segment lost 6 bases and the V segment lost 3 bases, leaving 13 bases of the junction unmatched. There are 17 residues in the CDR3.